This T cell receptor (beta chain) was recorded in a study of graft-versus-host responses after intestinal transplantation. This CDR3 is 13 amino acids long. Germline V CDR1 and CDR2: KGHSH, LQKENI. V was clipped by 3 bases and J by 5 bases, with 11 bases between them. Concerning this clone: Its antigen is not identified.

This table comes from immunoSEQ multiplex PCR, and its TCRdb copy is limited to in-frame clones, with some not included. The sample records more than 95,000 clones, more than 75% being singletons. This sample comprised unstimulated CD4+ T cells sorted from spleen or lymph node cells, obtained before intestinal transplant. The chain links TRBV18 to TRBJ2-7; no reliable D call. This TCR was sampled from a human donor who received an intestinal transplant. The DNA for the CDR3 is TGTGCCAGCTCACCCCCGCGAGTCGACGAGCAGTACTTC. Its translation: CASSPPRVDEQYF.